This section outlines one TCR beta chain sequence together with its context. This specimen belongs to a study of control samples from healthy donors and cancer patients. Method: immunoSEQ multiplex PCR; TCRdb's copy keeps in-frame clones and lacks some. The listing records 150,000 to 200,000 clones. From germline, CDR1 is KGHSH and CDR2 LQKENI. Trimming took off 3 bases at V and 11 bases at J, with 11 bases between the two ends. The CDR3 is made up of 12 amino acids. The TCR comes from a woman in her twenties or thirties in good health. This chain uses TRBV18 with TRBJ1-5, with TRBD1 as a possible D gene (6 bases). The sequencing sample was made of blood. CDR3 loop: CASSPDRRAQHF. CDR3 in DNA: TGTGCCAGCTCACCGGACAGAAGGGCCCAGCATTTT.